This passage covers 17 T cell receptor beta chains from one sample sequenced in a study of cytomegalovirus exposure and HLA in healthy donors. PCR used 60 Vbeta primers and 13 Jbeta primers. Some clones are missing from TCRdb's copy, which holds only in-frame ones; the method was immunoSEQ multiplex PCR. The data show 150,000 to 200,000 clones, with under 85% seen just once and around 1.5% held by the top ten. Sample: PBMCs. The receptors come from a woman aged 30 to 39 in good health and CMV-seronegative.

The chain joins TRBV15 to TRBJ1-3; 7 bases fit TRBD1. The V and J ends lost 4 bases and 8 bases, in that order; junction bases with no gene match: 5. The germline V gene has CDR1 LNHNV and CDR2 YYDKDF (reference sequence). The CDR3 consists of 13 residues. The CDR3, as DNA: TGTGCCACCAGCACAAGGACAGGAGACACCATATATTTT. Translating it yields CATSTRTGDTIYF.

CDR3 sequence reads: CASSLAGVGNTIYF. CDR3 sequence (DNA): TGTGCCAGCAGCTTAGCCGGGGTTGGAAACACCATATATTTT. V gene TRBV7-9 combines with J gene TRBJ1-3; D remains unclear. Germline V gives CDR1 SEHNR, CDR2 FQNEAQ (reference sequence). The CDR3 is made up of 14 amino acids. V was cut by 0 bases and J by 3 bases, with 6 bases left in between. Full variable domain (missing parts from reference TRBV7-9 and TRBJ1-3): DTGVSQNPRHKITKRGQNVTFRCDPISEHNRLYWYRQTLGQGPEFLTYFQNEAQLEKSRLLSDRFSAERPKGSFSTLEIQRTEQGDSAMYLCASSLAGVGNTIYFGEGSWLTVV.

The chain employs TRBV2 and TRBJ2-2; 10 nucleotides align to TRBD2. Germline CDR1 SNHLY, CDR2 FYNNEI. V dropped 7 bases and J dropped 1; count of bases not matched to a gene: 6. This CDR3 spans 16 amino acids. The CDR3 here is CASKVSGGKNTGELFF. The CDR3 DNA reads TGTGCCAGCAAAGTTAGCGGGGGGAAGAACACCGGGGAGCTGTTTTTT.

This clone has only a few counts. This chain uses TRBV6-6 with TRBJ1-1; weak D call: TRBD1 (5 bases). V was cut by 0 bases and J by 3 bases, with 5 bases left in between. Germline CDR1 MNHNY, CDR2 SVGAGI (reference sequence). CDR3 length equals 13 residues. CDR3 sequence (DNA): TGTGCCAGCAGTTACTCGGGGCACACTGAAGCTTTCTTT. Translation gives CASSYSGHTEAFF.

Turning to this clone: The junction does not match germline at one end; this may be a read error. The V call is TRBV2, the J call TRBJ2-7, with D possibly being TRBD2 (6 bases). This CDR3 comprises 17 residues. Germline-derived CDR1 and CDR2 are SNHLY and FYNNEI. CDR3 in DNA: TGTGCCAGCAGTGAAGCGCAAGGGCCAGCGAAGGACTACAAGCAGTACTTC. Protein product: CASSEAQGPAKDYKQYF.

This clone was seen more than once but under ten times. The chain has TRBV29-1 and TRBJ1-1, with TRBD1 as a possible D gene (6 bases). CDR1 SQVTM and CDR2 ANQGSEA come from the germline V gene. The germline V and J ends were trimmed by 2 bases and 4 bases, with 8 bases remaining between them. The CDR3 sequence is 12 residues long. The chain's CDR3 is CSVERGSTEAFF. Here the CDR3 DNA reads TGCAGCGTTGAAAGGGGGTCCACTGAAGCTTTCTTT.

The sample holds a few counts of this clone. The chain employs TRBV6-5 and TRBJ2-7, with TRBD1 identical over 7 bases. V gave up 7 bases and J gave up 2 bases; unmatched junction bases: 11. The CDR3 has 15 residues. The germline gives CDR1 MNHEY, CDR2 SVGAGI. The CDR3 loop reads CASTSTRTGTYEQYF. As DNA, the CDR3 is TGTGCCAGCACCTCAACCCGGACAGGAACCTACGAGCAGTACTTC.

This clone is a singleton in its sample. The rearrangement joins TRBV19 to TRBJ2-1, with a tentative D call TRBD1 (6 bases). The CDR3 consists of 18 residues. The V end lost 0 bases, the J end lost 3 bases, and 18 bases lay between the germline ends. Germline CDR1 reads LNHDA; CDR2 reads SQIVND (reference sequence). CDR3 in amino acids: CASSIDSPGDIVYNEQFF. The CDR3 coding sequence is TGTGCCAGTAGTATAGATTCGCCAGGGGATATCGTCTACAATGAGCAGTTCTTC.

This clone was observed a handful of times. The rearrangement links TRBV6-1 to TRBJ1-1, with TRBD1 matching 10 bases. Germline V gene data show CDR1 as MNHNS and CDR2 as SASEGT. CDR3 length: 13 amino acids. The V segment lost 7 bases and the J segment 7 bases; nucleotides outside the gene matches: 6. CDR3 bases: TGTGCCAGCACCAAAGGACAGGGGGGTGAAGCTTTCTTT. Translation: CASTKGQGGEAFF.

The V gene is TRBV18, the J gene TRBJ1-2; no reliable D call. The CDR3 has 16 amino acids. The ends were cut back, 1 base at V and 0 bases at J, with 12 bases in the middle. Germline assignment: CDR1 KGHSH and CDR2 LQKENI. The CDR3 region is CASSPRAVYPNYGYTF. The CDR3 region has the DNA TGTGCCAGCTCACCACGGGCCGTCTACCCTAACTATGGCTACACCTTC. The full variable domain, in which reference TRBV18 and TRBJ1-2 provide the parts outside the CDR3, is NAGVMQNPRHLVRRRGQEARLRCSPMKGHSHVYWYRQLPEEGLKFMVYLQKENIIDESGMPKERFSAEFPKEGPSILRIQQVVRGDSAAYFCASSPRAVYPNYGYTFGSGTRLTVV.

CDR3 amino acids: CASSLVLASNEQFF. The CDR3 nucleotides are TGTGCCAGCAGCTTAGTACTAGCGTCCAATGAGCAGTTCTTC. The chain has TRBV5-5 and TRBJ2-1; 7 nucleotides line up with TRBD2. CDR3 length: 14 amino acids. Per the germline V gene, CDR1 is SGHKS and CDR2 is YYEKEE (reference sequence). V gave up 2 bases and J gave up 6 bases; unmatched junction bases: 5.

This chain joins TRBV30 and TRBJ1-2, with TRBD1 matching over 8 bases. The CDR3 covers 13 residues. Germline V lookup: CDR1 GTSNPN, CDR2 SVGIG (reference sequence). V dropped 2 bases and J dropped 7; count of bases not matched to a gene: 6. The CDR3 protein is CAWSRDRPIGYTF. CDR3 coding DNA: TGTGCCTGGAGTAGGGACAGGCCCATTGGCTACACCTTC. The complete variable domain, with remaining parts taken from reference TRBV30 and TRBJ1-2, reads SQTIHQWPATLVQPVGSPLSLECTVEGTSNPNLYWYRQAAGRGLQLLFYSVGIGQISSEVPQNLSASRPQDRQFILSSKKLLLSDSGFYLCAWSRDRPIGYTFGSGTRLTVV.

This clone was counted between two and nine times. The chain recombines TRBV5-1 with TRBJ1-1, with D perhaps matching TRBD1 (5 bases). The CDR3 contains 16 residues. Trimming removed 0 bases at V and 5 bases at J, with 17 bases between. Germline V gene lookup returns CDR1 SGHRS and CDR2 YFSETQ. The CDR3 is CASSLGGLRGSTEAFF. The CDR3 DNA reads TGCGCCAGCAGCTTGGGAGGGTTGCGGGGGAGTACTGAAGCTTTCTTT.

The V gene is TRBV28, the J gene TRBJ2-1, with a tentative D call TRBD1 (6 bases). This CDR3 is 13 amino acids long. CDR1 and CDR2 from the germline V gene are MDHEN and SYDVKM. V was trimmed by 6 bases and J by 6 bases, leaving 12 bases between them. The DNA for the CDR3 is TGTGCCAGCAGCTGGGGCAGGGGCAATGAGCAGTTCTTC. Its translation: CASSWGRGNEQFF.

This chain links TRBV9 with TRBJ2-2, with 8 bases matching TRBD2. This CDR3 has 16 amino acids. The trim removed 5 bases at V and 1 base at J, leaving 7 bases unmatched. Per germline, CDR1 SGDLS and CDR2 YYNGEE. The CDR3 loop is CASSTSSGWNTGELFF. The CDR3 DNA follows: TGTGCCAGCAGTACATCTAGCGGGTGGAACACCGGGGAGCTGTTTTTT. Combining the CDR3 with reference TRBV9 and TRBJ2-2 gives the whole variable domain DSGVTQTPKHLITATGQRVTLRCSPRSGDLSVYWYQQSLDQGLQFLIQYYNGEERAKGNILERFSAQQFPDLHSELNLSSLELGDSALYFCASSTSSGWNTGELFFGEGSRLTVL.

This clone was detected once. The chain has TRBV9 and TRBJ1-1, with D possibly matching TRBD1 (6 bases). This CDR3 has 14 amino acids. Trimming shortened V by 0 bases and J by 6 bases, and 12 bases separated the two germline ends. Germline values: CDR1 SGDLS, CDR2 YYNGEE. The CDR3 sequence: CASSVAIDRSEAFF. The CDR3 nucleotides read TGTGCCAGCAGCGTAGCAATCGACAGGTCTGAAGCTTTCTTT.

V and J are TRBV6-1 and TRBJ1-1; the D is unclear. V gave up 6 bases and J gave up 3 bases, with 8 bases separating them. Germline V gene sequence: CDR1 MNHNS, CDR2 SASEGT. The CDR3 length is 12 residues. In DNA, the CDR3 is TGTGCCAGCAGGTTTAGAGACACTGAAGCTTTCTTT. The encoded protein is CASRFRDTEAFF.